Below, 14 T cell receptor beta chains from the same sample are listed, as sequenced in a study of CD4 T cells in relation to SARS-CoV-2 and coronaviruses (dated by TCRdb to the early 2020s). The method was the immunoSEQ multiplex PCR assay. In its TCRdb copy, this immuneACCESS table keeps in-frame sequences only and misses some clones. Where compared with another copy, unresolved V genes explain less than half of these, and the others have no known cause. The sample data list about 37,000 clones, and roughly 90% of these were observed just once. 9.2% of the sample is in the top ten clones. Source material: memory CD4+ T cells from PBMCs. The intended sense of this specimen's cell subset or site label: memory (non-naive) CD4+ T cells. The receptor source for this set is an adult with COVID-19.

V usage is TRBV7-9 and J usage is TRBJ2-7, with a possible D match to TRBD1 (6 bases). CDR3 length equals 16 residues. The V end lost 1 base, the J end lost 5 bases, and 18 bases lay between the germline ends. CDR1 is SEHNR and CDR2 is FQNEAQ in the germline V gene (reference sequence). In DNA form, the CDR3 reads TGTGCCAGCAGCTTAGATCCCAGGGGTAGGCAGAACGAGCAGTACTTC. Translated: CASSLDPRGRQNEQYF.

This clone occurred once. This chain uses TRBV2 with TRBJ2-2; 8 bases line up with TRBD2. Germline CDR1 and CDR2: SNHLY and FYNNEI. After removal of 6 bases from V and 4 bases from J, the junction contained 7 bases not matched to a gene. The CDR3 length is 15 residues. The CDR3 DNA follows: TGTGCCAGCAGGGCGGGGACTAGTACCACCGGGGAGCTGTTTTTT. Translation: CASRAGTSTTGELFF.

This chain links TRBV19 with TRBJ1-4; no clear D gene. The CDR3 extends over 15 amino acids. The V and J ends lost 3 bases and 0 bases respectively, with 8 bases between them. Germline assignment: CDR1 LNHDA and CDR2 SQIVND (reference sequence). This chain's CDR3 is CASSMGEATNEKLFF. Here the CDR3 DNA reads TGTGCCAGTAGTATGGGAGAAGCAACTAATGAAAAACTGTTTTTT.

This chain uses TRBV6-2 or TRBV6-3 with TRBJ2-7, with TRBD1 identical over 10 bases. From germline, CDR1 is MNHEY and CDR2 SVGEGT. This CDR3 has 16 residues. The ends lost 5 bases at V and 3 bases at J; junction bases unmatched: 10. The CDR3 sequence is CASSIALGQGFYEQYF. CDR3 sequence (DNA): TGTGCCAGCAGTATCGCGTTGGGACAGGGGTTCTACGAGCAGTACTTC.

The genes are TRBV20-1 and TRBJ2-5, with TRBD2 as a possible D gene (5 bases). This CDR3 comprises 11 residues. V dropped 3 bases and J dropped 4 bases, with 6 bases sitting between them. Germline V lookup: CDR1 DFQATT, CDR2 SNEGSKA (reference sequence). The CDR3: CSARSGETQYF. The DNA of the CDR3 is TGCAGTGCTAGGAGCGGAGAGACCCAGTACTTC.

V and J are TRBV12-3 or TRBV12-4 and TRBJ2-7, with TRBD2 matching over 8 bases. This CDR3 spans 13 amino acids. V was pared by 10 bases and J by 1 base, with 6 bases of the junction left unmatched. CDR3 coding DNA: TGTGCCACCGGGGGGGGTAAATCCTACGAGCAGTACTTC. This sequence encodes CATGGGKSYEQYF.

The chain employs TRBV28 and TRBJ2-7, with D possibly being TRBD1 (6 bases). The germline CDR1 and CDR2 sequences are MDHEN and SYDVKM. This CDR3 region has 12 residues. Trimming took 7 bases from V and 6 from J, leaving 13 bases between them. CDR3 DNA: TGTGCCAGCACCACAGGGTATGGCGAGCAGTACTTC. It translates to CASTTGYGEQYF. The complete variable domain, with remaining parts taken from reference TRBV28 and TRBJ2-7, reads DVKVTQSSRYLVKRTGEKVFLECVQDMDHENMFWYRQDPGLGLRLIYFSYDVKMKEKGDIPEGYSVSREKKERFSLILESASTNQTSMYLCASTTGYGEQYFGPGTRLTVT.

This clone was recorded once. This sequence joins TRBV11-3 and TRBJ2-4; D possibly corresponds to TRBD1 (7 bases). Trimming cost V 8 bases and J 0 bases, with 14 bases left between them. CDR3 length equals 15 residues. Germline CDR1 reads SGHNT; CDR2 reads YENEEA. DNA of the CDR3: TGTGCCAGCTCAGGGGGAGGTCTAGCCAAAAACATTCAGTACTTC. The encoded protein is CASSGGGLAKNIQYF.

V usage is TRBV7-3 and J usage is TRBJ1-5; perhaps TRBD1 as D (5 bases). CDR3 length: 18 amino acids. CDR1 and CDR2 from the germline V gene are SGHTA and FQGTGA. V lost 2 bases and J lost 2, with 19 bases in between. The CDR3, as DNA: TGTGCCAGCAGCTTAGCGTTTCTCGGGACTGCTGGCAATCAGCCCCAGCATTTT. This translates into CASSLAFLGTAGNQPQHF. The variable domain in full, completed from reference TRBV7-3 and TRBJ1-5, reads GAGVSQTPSNKVTEKGKYVELRCDPISGHTALYWYRQSLGQGPEFLIYFQGTGAADDSGLPNDRFFAVRPEGSVSTLKIQRTERGDSAVYLCASSLAFLGTAGNQPQHFGDGTRLSIL.

The chain recombines TRBV7-2 with TRBJ1-1; TRBD1 might be the D (6 bases). Between the trimmed V and J ends, which lost 2 bases and 7 bases, there was a span of 14 bases. Germline V gives CDR1 SGHTA, CDR2 FQGNSA. The CDR3 contains 14 residues. The CDR3 loop reads CASSLWGASGEAFF. The CDR3 DNA sequence: TGTGCCAGCAGCTTATGGGGGGCGTCTGGTGAAGCTTTCTTT.

The rearrangement joins TRBV11-1 to TRBJ1-5; D call uncertain. The CDR3 is made up of 13 amino acids. The germline V gene encodes CDR1 SGHAT and CDR2 FQDESV (reference sequence). Between the trimmed V and J ends, which lost 1 base and 6 bases, there was a span of 7 bases. The CDR3 DNA reads as TGTGCCAGCAGCTTAGGACTGGGTCAGCCCCAGCATTTT. This codes for CASSLGLGQPQHF.

In this sample, this clone turned up a few times. The V and J genes are TRBV6-5 and TRBJ2-1, with TRBD2 identical over 8 bases. The V gene end was trimmed by 6 bases and the J gene end by 7 bases; junction bases not matched to a gene: 11. The CDR3 is 15 residues long. Germline values: CDR1 MNHEY, CDR2 SVGAGI. CDR3 sequence (DNA): TGTGCCAGCAGGCGGGTCCTGAGCGGGGGTAATGAGCAGTTCTTC. This gives the protein CASRRVLSGGNEQFF.

The chain links TRBV11-2 to TRBJ2-3; D is undetermined. The CDR3 runs to 14 residues. CDR1 and CDR2 (germline): SGHAT, FQNNGV. V was shortened by 0 bases and J by 6 bases, with 10 bases between the two germline ends. Here the CDR3 DNA reads TGTGCCAGCAGCTTAGAACGCCAGTTCGATACGCAGTATTTT. This codes for CASSLERQFDTQYF.

The chain has TRBV7-9 and TRBJ2-7; D is perhaps TRBD1 or TRBD2 (5 bases each). CDR1 and CDR2 (germline): SEHNR, FQNEAQ (reference sequence). Trimming stripped 11 bases from V and 6 bases from J, with 26 bases between. The CDR3 spans 15 residues. The CDR3 bases are TGTGCCTCAGGGCGGGCAGGGTCGATATCGGGCGAGCAGTACTTC. This translates into CASGRAGSISGEQYF.